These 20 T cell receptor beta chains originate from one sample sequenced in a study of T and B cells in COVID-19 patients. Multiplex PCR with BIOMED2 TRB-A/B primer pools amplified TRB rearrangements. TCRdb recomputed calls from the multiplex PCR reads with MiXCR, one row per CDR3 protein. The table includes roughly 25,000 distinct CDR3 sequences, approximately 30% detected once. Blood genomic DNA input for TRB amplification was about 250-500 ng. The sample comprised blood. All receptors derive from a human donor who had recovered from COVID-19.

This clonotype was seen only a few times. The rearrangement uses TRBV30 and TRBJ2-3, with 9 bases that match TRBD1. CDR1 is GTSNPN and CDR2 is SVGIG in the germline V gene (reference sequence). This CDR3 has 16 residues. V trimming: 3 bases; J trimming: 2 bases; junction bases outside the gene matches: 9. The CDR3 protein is CAWRPRDRDYTDTQYF. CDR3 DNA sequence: TGTGCCTGGAGGCCCCGGGACAGGGATTACACAGATACGCAGTATTTT. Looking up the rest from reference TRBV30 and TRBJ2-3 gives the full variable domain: SQTIHQWPATLVQPVGSPLSLECTVEGTSNPNLYWYRQAAGRGLQLLFYSVGIGQISSEVPQNLSASRPQDRQFILSSKKLLLSDSGFYLCAWRPRDRDYTDTQYFGPGTRLTVL.

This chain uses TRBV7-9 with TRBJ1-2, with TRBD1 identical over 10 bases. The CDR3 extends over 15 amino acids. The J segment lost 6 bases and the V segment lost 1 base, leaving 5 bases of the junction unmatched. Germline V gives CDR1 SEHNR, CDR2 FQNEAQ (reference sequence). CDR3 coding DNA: TGTGCCAGCAGCTTAGGACAGGGGGCCTCTAATGGCTACACCTTC. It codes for CASSLGQGASNGYTF.

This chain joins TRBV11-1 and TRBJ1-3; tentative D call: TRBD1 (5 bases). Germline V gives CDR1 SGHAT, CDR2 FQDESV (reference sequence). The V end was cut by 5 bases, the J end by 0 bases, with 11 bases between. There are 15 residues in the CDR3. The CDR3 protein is CASSRRTSSGNTIYF. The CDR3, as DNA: TGTGCCAGCAGCAGGCGGACAAGCTCTGGAAACACCATATATTTT. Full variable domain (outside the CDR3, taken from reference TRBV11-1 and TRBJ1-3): EAEVAQSPRYKITEKSQAVAFWCDPISGHATLYWYRQILGQGPELLVQFQDESVVDDSQLPKDRFSAERLKGVDSTLKIQPAELGDSAMYLCASSRRTSSGNTIYFGEGSWLTVV.

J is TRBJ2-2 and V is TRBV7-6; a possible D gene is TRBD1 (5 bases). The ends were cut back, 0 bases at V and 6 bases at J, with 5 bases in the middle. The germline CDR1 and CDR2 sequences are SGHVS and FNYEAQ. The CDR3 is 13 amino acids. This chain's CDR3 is CASSLAGAGELFF. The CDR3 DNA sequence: TGTGCCAGCAGCTTAGCAGGGGCCGGGGAGCTGTTTTTT.

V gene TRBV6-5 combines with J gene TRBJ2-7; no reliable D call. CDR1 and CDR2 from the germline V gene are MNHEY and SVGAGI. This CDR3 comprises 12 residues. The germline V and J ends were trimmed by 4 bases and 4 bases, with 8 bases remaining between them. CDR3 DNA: TGTGCCAGCAGTTCCAGACCGTACGAGCAGTACTTC. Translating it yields CASSSRPYEQYF.

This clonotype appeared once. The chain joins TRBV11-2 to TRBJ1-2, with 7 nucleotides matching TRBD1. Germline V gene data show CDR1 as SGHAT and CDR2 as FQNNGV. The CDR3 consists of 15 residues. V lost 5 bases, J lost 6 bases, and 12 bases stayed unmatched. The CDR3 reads CASSARQGGLDGYTF. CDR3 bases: TGTGCCAGCAGCGCGCGACAGGGCGGGTTGGATGGCTACACCTTC.

The CDR3 DNA reads as TGCAGTGCTCCCCCGGGACAGGGACCCAATGAGCAGTTCTTC. This encodes CSAPPGQGPNEQFF. The chain is built from TRBV20-1 and TRBJ2-1; 9 nucleotides line up with TRBD1. The germline gives CDR1 DFQATT, CDR2 SNEGSKA (reference sequence). J was trimmed by 6 bases and V by 5 bases; bases with no gene match: 8. The CDR3 runs 14 residues.

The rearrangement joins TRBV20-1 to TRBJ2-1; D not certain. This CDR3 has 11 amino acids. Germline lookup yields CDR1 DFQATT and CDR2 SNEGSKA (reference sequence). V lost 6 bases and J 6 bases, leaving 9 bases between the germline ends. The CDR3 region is CSAWAFNEQFF. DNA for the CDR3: TGCAGTGCGTGGGCCTTCAATGAGCAGTTCTTC.

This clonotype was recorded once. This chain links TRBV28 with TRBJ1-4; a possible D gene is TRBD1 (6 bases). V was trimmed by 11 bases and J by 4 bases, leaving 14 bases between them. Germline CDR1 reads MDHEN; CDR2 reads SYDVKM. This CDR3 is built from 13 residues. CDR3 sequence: CAGQGSFNEKLFF. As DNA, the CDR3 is TGTGCCGGGCAGGGGAGTTTTAATGAAAAACTGTTTTTT.

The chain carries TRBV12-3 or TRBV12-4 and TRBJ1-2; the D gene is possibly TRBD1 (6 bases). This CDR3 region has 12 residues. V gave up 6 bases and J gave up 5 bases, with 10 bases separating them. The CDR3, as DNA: TGTGCCAGCAGCGACAGGTCTTATGGCTACACCTTC. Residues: CASSDRSYGYTF.

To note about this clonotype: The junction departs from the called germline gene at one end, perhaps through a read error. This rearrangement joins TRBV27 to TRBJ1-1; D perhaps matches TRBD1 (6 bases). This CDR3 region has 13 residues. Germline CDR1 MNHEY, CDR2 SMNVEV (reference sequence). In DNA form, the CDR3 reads TGTGTCAGCAGCTTGACAGGGAACACTGAAGCTTTCTTT. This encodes CVSSLTGNTEAFF.

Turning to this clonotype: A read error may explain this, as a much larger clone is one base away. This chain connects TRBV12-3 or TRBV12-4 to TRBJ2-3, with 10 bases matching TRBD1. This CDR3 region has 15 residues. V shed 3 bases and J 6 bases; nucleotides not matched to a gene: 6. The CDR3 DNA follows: TGTGCCAGCAGTTTTGGCGGGACAGGGGCCGATACGCAGTATTTT. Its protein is CASSFGGTGADTQYF.

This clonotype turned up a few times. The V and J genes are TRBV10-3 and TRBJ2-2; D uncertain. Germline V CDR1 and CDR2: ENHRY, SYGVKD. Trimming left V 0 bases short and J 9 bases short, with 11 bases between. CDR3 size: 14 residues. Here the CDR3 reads CAISESAQTRELFF. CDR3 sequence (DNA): TGTGCCATCAGTGAGTCAGCCCAGACCAGGGAGCTGTTTTTT.

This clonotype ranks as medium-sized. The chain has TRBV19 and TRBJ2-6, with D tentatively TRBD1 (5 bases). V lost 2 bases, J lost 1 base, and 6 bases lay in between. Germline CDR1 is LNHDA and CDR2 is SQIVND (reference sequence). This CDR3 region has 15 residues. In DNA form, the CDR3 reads TGTGCCAGTAGTATACAGGGATCTGGGGCCAACGTCCTGACTTTC. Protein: CASSIQGSGANVLTF.

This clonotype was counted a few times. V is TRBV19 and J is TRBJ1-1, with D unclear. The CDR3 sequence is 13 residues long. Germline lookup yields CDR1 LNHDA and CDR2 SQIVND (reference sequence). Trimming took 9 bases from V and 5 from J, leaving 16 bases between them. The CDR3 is CASITGPGTEAFF. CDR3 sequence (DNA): TGTGCCAGCATAACCGGCCCTGGGACTGAAGCTTTCTTT.

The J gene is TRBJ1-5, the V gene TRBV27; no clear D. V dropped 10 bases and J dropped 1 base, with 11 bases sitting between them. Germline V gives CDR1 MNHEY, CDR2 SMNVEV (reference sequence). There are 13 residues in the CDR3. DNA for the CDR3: TGTGCCACCAGCCTTGCCAGCAATCAGCCCCAGCATTTT. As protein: CATSLASNQPQHF.

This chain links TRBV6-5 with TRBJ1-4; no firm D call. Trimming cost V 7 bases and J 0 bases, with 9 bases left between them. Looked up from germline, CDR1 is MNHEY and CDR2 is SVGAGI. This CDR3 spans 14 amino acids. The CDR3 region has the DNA TGTGCCAGCAAGACAAATGCAACTAATGAAAAACTGTTTTTT. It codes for CASKTNATNEKLFF.

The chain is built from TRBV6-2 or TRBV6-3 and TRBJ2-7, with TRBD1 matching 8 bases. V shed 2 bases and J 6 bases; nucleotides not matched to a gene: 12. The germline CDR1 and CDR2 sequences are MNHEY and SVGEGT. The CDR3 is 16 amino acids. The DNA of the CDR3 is TGTGCCAGCAGTTACCCGACCGGGACAGGAAGTCGCGAGCAGTACTTC. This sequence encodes CASSYPTGTGSREQYF.

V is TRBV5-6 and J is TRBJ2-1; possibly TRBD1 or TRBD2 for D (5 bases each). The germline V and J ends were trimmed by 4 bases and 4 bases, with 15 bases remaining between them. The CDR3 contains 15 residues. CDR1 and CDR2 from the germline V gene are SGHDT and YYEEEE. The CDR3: CASSSTRGRYNEQFF. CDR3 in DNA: TGTGCCAGCAGCAGTACTCGGGGCCGATACAATGAGCAGTTCTTC.

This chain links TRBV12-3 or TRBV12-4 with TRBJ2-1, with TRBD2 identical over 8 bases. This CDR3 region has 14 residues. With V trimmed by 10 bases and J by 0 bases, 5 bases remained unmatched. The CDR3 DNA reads TGTGCCACAGGACTAGCTGGCTCCTACAATGAGCAGTTCTTC. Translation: CATGLAGSYNEQFF.